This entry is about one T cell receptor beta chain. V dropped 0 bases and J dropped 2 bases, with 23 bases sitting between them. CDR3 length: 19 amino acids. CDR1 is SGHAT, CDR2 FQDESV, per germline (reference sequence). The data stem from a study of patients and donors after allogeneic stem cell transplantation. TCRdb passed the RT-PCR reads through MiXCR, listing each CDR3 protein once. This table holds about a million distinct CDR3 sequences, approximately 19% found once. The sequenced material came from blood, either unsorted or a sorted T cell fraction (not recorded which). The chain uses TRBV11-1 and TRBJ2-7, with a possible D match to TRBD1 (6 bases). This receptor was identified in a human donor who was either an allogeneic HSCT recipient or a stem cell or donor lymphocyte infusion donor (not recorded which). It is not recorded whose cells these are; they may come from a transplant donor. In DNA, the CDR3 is TGTGCCAGCAGCTTAGCCCGAAGTCCAGACAGGCAGATGACCTACGAGCAGTACTTC. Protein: CASSLARSPDRQMTYEQYF. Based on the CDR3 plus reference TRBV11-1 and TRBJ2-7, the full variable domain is EAEVAQSPRYKITEKSQAVAFWCDPISGHATLYWYRQILGQGPELLVQFQDESVVDDSQLPKDRFSAERLKGVDSTLKIQPAELGDSAMYLCASSLARSPDRQMTYEQYFGPGTRLTVT.